The 14 T cell receptor beta chains given below trace back to one sample, sequenced in a study of shared clonotypes between healthy human individuals. Only in-frame clones appear in the TCRdb table, and some are missing; sequencing was by immunoSEQ multiplex PCR. The table shows some 2.1 million clones, with roughly 95% occurring only once. CD8 cells regarded as naive lacked CD45RO, were positively chosen for CCR7, and omitted terminally differentiated effector memory CD45RA+ cells. What was sequenced was naive CD8+ T cells sorted from blood. All receptors come from a man aged 18 to 29 in good health.

The chain recombines TRBV7-8 with TRBJ2-1; TRBD2 matches at 8 bases. This CDR3 comprises 18 residues. Per the germline V gene, CDR1 is SGHVS and CDR2 is FQNEAQ. V trimming: 5 bases; J trimming: 3 bases; junction bases outside the gene matches: 15. Written as DNA, the CDR3 is TGTGCCAGCAGCCCAGGACTAGCAAACAGTCTTCTCTACAATGAGCAGTTCTTC. As protein: CASSPGLANSLLYNEQFF.

The rearrangement links TRBV30 to TRBJ1-2; D gene uncertain. The CDR3 loop spans 13 amino acids. From germline, CDR1 is GTSNPN and CDR2 SVGIG (reference sequence). V shed 4 bases and J shed 0 bases, with 9 bases lying between them. The CDR3 sequence is CAWTEVANYGYTF. The CDR3 DNA is TGTGCCTGGACCGAGGTGGCTAACTATGGCTACACCTTC.

The V call is TRBV6-1, the J call TRBJ2-7; D possibly corresponds to TRBD2 (6 bases). V was shortened by 2 bases and J by 1 base, with 15 bases between the two germline ends. Looked up from germline, CDR1 is MNHNS and CDR2 is SASEGT. CDR3 size: 16 residues. CDR3 protein: CASSEYHGLASYEQYF. The CDR3 region has the DNA TGTGCCAGCAGTGAATATCATGGCCTAGCGTCCTACGAGCAGTACTTC.

The chain combines TRBV15 with TRBJ2-5; D gene ambiguous. CDR1 and CDR2 from the germline V gene are LNHNV and YYDKDF (reference sequence). This CDR3 comprises 15 residues. The ends were cut back, 3 bases at V and 0 bases at J, with 11 bases in the middle. The CDR3 bases are TGTGCCACCAGCAGTCCTCAGCCGTACCAAGAGACCCAGTACTTC. Residues: CATSSPQPYQETQYF. Using reference TRBV15 and TRBJ2-5 for the parts outside the CDR3, the full variable domain is DAMVIQNPRYQVTQFGKPVTLSCSQTLNHNVMYWYQQKSSQAPKLLFHYYDKDFNNEADTPDNFQSRRPNTSFCFLDIRSPGLGDTAMYLCATSSPQPYQETQYFGPGTRLLVL.

The J gene is TRBJ1-3, the V gene TRBV5-5; a weak D match, TRBD1 (5 bases). Deletions cut 2 bases from V and 2 bases from J, with 11 bases between. CDR1 is SGHKS, CDR2 YYEKEE, per germline (reference sequence). The CDR3 is 15 residues long. The CDR3 loop is CASSFEGYTGNTIYF. DNA for the CDR3: TGTGCCAGCAGCTTCGAGGGGTACACTGGAAACACCATATATTTT.

About this clone itself: A junction boundary mismatches the germline segment, possibly from a read error. This chain joins TRBV13 and TRBJ2-7; D tentatively reads TRBD1 or TRBD2 (5 bases each). Looked up from germline, CDR1 is PRHDT and CDR2 is FYEKMQ (reference sequence). The CDR3 extends over 14 amino acids. The CDR3 nucleotides are TGTGCCAGCAGCTTGGGGGAGTACTCCCACGAGCAGTACTTC. Amino acid sequence: CASSLGEYSHEQYF.

The rearrangement uses TRBV2 and TRBJ2-1, with 9 bases lining up with TRBD2. Trimming took 9 bases from V and 5 from J; bases not matched to a gene: 8. From germline, CDR1 is SNHLY and CDR2 FYNNEI. CDR3 length: 14 amino acids. The CDR3 DNA sequence: TGTGCCAGGCCGCTAGCGGGGTACGACAATGAGCAGTTCTTC. It specifies CARPLAGYDNEQFF.

The chain couples TRBV27 to TRBJ2-2; the D gene is possibly TRBD1 (5 bases). Between the trimmed V and J ends, which lost 5 bases and 3 bases, there was a span of 16 bases. The CDR3 sequence is 16 residues long. Germline-derived CDR1 and CDR2 are MNHEY and SMNVEV (reference sequence). CDR3 residues: CASSPPRVTDTGELFF. CDR3 nucleotides: TGTGCCAGCAGTCCCCCCAGGGTAACGGACACCGGGGAGCTGTTTTTT.

This chain links TRBV29-1 with TRBJ1-2; no clear D. The CDR3 sequence is 14 residues long. CDR1 and CDR2 (germline): SQVTM, ANQGSEA. Trimming stripped 2 bases from V and 5 bases from J, with 15 bases between. CDR3 nucleotide sequence: TGCAGCGTTGAAAATTCGGCTCAACTTTATGGCTACACCTTC. Encoded protein: CSVENSAQLYGYTF. The whole variable domain, remainder taken from reference TRBV29-1 and TRBJ1-2, is SAVISQKPSRDICQRGTSLTIQCQVDSQVTMMFWYRQQPGQSLTLIATANQGSEATYESGFVIDKFPISRPNLTFSTLTVSNMSPEDSSIYLCSVENSAQLYGYTFGSGTRLTVV.

The gene calls are TRBV28 and TRBJ2-7; no clear D gene. The CDR3 runs to 12 residues. The V end was cut by 5 bases, the J end by 3 bases, with 8 bases between. Germline V gives CDR1 MDHEN, CDR2 SYDVKM. The CDR3 sequence is CASSLPDYEQYF. CDR3 coding DNA: TGTGCCAGCAGTCTTCCCGACTACGAGCAGTACTTC.

This rearrangement joins TRBV29-1 to TRBJ2-7, with D possibly matching TRBD1 (6 bases). This CDR3 spans 15 amino acids. Trimming removed 0 bases at V and 2 bases at J, with 14 bases between. CDR1 is SQVTM, CDR2 ANQGSEA, per germline. CDR3 sequence (DNA): TGCAGCGTTGAAGATCAGGGGTCTACCGCCTACGAGCAGTACTTC. Translating it yields CSVEDQGSTAYEQYF.

The V and J genes are TRBV13 and TRBJ2-1; no firm D call. The length of the CDR3 is 15 residues. Germline V gene lookup returns CDR1 PRHDT and CDR2 FYEKMQ (reference sequence). The V gene lost 1 base and the J gene lost 3 bases, with 10 bases spanning the gap. For the CDR3, the DNA is TGTGCCAGCAGCTTAGAGCTCGGTGGCTACAATGAGCAGTTCTTC. It codes for CASSLELGGYNEQFF.

The chain is built from TRBV4-1 and TRBJ2-1, with D maybe TRBD2 (6 bases). V lost 0 bases and J lost 3, with 9 bases in between. The germline V gene encodes CDR1 MGHRA and CDR2 YSYEKL. There are 15 residues in the CDR3. Here the CDR3 DNA reads TGCGCCAGCAGCCAAGATCGGGGGTTCTACAATGAGCAGTTCTTC. Translating gives CASSQDRGFYNEQFF.

The V call is TRBV12-5, the J call TRBJ2-1; TRBD1 agrees at 10 bases. Germline V CDR1 and CDR2: LGHNT, FRNRAP. This CDR3 has 17 amino acids. The V gene end was trimmed by 2 bases and the J gene end by 2 bases; junction bases not matched to a gene: 6. CDR3 loop: CASGLTLGTGAYNEQFF. The CDR3 DNA is TGTGCTAGTGGTTTGACCCTCGGGACAGGGGCCTACAATGAGCAGTTCTTC. The complete variable domain, with remaining parts taken from reference TRBV12-5 and TRBJ2-1, reads DARVTQTPRHKVTEMGQEVTMRCQPILGHNTVFWYRQTMMQGLELLAYFRNRAPLDDSGMPKDRFSAEMPDATLATLKIQPSEPRDSAVYFCASGLTLGTGAYNEQFFGPGTRLTVL.